This TCR beta chain appears in the sequencing data of a study of CD8 T cells in Susac syndrome. Study overall: When blood was collected, patients with Susac syndrome were therapy-naive, were taking corticosteroids, or were receiving intravenous immunoglobulin alone.

Random hexamers primed reverse transcription of about 0.45 to 1 ug RNA. TCRdb ran MiXCR on the immunoSEQ multiplex PCR reads and lists one entry per CDR3 protein. The profile shows under 200,000 distinct CDR3 sequences, around 90% of them singletons. The diagnostic criteria for definite or probable disease, as recently defined, were met by the patients with Susac syndrome. Germline loops: CDR1 LNHDA, CDR2 SQIVND (reference sequence). This CDR3 has 14 amino acids. V was cut by 3 bases and J by 6 bases, with 14 bases left in between. The genes are TRBV19 and TRBJ1-1; D possibly corresponds to TRBD1 (6 bases). The specimen sequenced was CD4+ T cells from PBMCs. The receptor's source is a human donor with Susac syndrome. The CDR3 spells CASSIAGAGAEAFF. The DNA for the CDR3 is TGTGCCAGTAGTATTGCAGGGGCGGGAGCTGAAGCTTTCTTT.